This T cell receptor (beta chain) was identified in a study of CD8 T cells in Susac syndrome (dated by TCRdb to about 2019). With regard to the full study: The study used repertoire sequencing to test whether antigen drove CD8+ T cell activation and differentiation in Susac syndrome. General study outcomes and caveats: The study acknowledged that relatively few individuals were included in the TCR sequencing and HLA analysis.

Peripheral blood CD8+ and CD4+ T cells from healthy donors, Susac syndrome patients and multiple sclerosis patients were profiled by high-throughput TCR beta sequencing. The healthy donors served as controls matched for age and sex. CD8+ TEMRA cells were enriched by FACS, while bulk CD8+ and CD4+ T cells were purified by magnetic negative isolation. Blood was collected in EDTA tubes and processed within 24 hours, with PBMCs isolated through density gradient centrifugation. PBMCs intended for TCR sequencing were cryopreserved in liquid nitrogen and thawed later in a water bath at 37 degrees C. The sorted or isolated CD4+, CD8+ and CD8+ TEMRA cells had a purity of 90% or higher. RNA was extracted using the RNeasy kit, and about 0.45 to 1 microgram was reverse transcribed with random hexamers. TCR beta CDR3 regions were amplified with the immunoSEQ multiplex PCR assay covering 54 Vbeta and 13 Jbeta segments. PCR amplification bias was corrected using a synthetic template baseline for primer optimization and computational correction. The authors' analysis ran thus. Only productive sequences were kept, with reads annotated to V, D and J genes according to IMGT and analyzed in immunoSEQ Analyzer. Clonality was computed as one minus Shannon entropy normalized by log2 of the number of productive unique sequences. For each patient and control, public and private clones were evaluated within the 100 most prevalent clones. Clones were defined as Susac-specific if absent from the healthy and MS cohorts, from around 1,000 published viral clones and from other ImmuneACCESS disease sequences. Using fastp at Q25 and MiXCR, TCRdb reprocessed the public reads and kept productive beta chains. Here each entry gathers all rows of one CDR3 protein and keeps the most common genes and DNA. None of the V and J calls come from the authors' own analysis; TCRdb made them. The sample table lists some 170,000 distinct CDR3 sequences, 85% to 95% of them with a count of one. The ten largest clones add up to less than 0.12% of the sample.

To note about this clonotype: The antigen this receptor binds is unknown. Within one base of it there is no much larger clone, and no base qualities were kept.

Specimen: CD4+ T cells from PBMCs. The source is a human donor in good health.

The CDR3 reads CAWGTGLEKLFF. The DNA reads TGTGCCTGGGGGACAGGCCTTGAAAAACTGTTTTTT. The chain links TRBV30 with TRBJ1-4; 8 junctional bases match TRBD1. The CDR1 and CDR2 encoded by the germline V gene (reference sequence) are GTSNPN and SVGIG. The junction shows trimming of 5 bases on V and 7 bases on J, and the gene matches do not reach 3 bases of it. The cysteine opens and the phenylalanine closes a CDR3 of 12 amino acids. The CDR3 DNA has 36 bases and is translated from base 1.